This record looks at one T cell receptor (beta chain) sequence and its context. As yet, its antigen is unknown. This table comes from immunoSEQ multiplex PCR, and its TCRdb copy is limited to in-frame clones, with some not included. The sample records 140,000 or so clones, 88% being singletons. Germline CDR1 LGHNA, CDR2 YNFKEQ. This CDR3 has 15 amino acids. V shed 3 bases and J shed 2 bases, with 11 bases lying between them. The source of the sample is a study of T cell responses to AZD1222 COVID-19 vaccine. Overall study results and limits: In a largely white British group with more females than males, clonal diversity was possibly underestimated. The study identified only five to seven AZD1222 recipients as seropositive at baseline.

The chain is built from TRBV4-2 and TRBJ1-5, with D unclear. The sequence derives from an adult who received the MenACWY meningococcal vaccine as a control. Specimen: peripheral blood, collected 28 days after the second dose of the MenACWY control vaccine. CDR3 bases: TGTGCCAGCAGCCAGGGCACAGTGGGCAATCAGCCCCAGCATTTT. Translation gives CASSQGTVGNQPQHF.